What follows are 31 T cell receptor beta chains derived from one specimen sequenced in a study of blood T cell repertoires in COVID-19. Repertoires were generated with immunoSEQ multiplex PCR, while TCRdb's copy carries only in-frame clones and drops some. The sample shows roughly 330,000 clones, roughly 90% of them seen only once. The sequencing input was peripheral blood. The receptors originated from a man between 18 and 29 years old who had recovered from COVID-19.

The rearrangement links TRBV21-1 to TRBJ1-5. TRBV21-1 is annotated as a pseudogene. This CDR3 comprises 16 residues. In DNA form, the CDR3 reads TGTGCCAGCAGCAACCCCGCCCCGGCGGGCAATCAGCCCCAGCATTTT. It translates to CASSNPAPAGNQPQHF.

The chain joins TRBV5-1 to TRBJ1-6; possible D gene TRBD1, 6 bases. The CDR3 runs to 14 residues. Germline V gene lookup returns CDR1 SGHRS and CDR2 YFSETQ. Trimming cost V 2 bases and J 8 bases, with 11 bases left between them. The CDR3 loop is CASSFQGPDSPLHF. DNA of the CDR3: TGCGCCAGCAGCTTTCAGGGGCCCGATTCACCCCTCCACTTT. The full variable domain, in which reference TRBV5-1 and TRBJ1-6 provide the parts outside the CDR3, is KAGVTQTPRYLIKTRGQQVTLSCSPISGHRSVSWYQQTPGQGLQFLFEYFSETQRNKGNFPGRFSGRQFSNSRSEMNVSTLELGDSALYLCASSFQGPDSPLHFGNGTRLTVT.

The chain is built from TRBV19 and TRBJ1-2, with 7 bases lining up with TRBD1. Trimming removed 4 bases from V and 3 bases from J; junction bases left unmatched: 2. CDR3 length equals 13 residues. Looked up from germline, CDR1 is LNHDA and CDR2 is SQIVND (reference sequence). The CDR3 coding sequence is TGTGCCAGTAGTACAGGACAGGACTATGGCTACACCTTC. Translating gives CASSTGQDYGYTF.

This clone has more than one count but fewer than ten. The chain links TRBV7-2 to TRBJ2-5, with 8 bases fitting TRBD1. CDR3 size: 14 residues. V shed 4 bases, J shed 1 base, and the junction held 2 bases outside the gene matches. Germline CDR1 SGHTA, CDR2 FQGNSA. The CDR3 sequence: CASSSGGPQETQYF. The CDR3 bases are TGTGCCAGCAGCTCAGGGGGCCCCCAAGAGACCCAGTACTTC. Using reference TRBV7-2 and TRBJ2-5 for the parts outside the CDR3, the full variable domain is GAGVSQSPSNKVTEKGKDVELRCDPISGHTALYWYRQSLGQGLEFLIYFQGNSAPDKSGLPSDRFSAERTGGSVSTLTIQRTQQEDSAVYLCASSSGGPQETQYFGPGTRLLVL.

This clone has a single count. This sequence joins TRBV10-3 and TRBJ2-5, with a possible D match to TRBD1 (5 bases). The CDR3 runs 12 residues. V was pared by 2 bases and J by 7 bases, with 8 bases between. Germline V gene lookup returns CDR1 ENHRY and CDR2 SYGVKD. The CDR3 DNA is TGTGCCATCAGTGAGGGGGCCGCGACCCAGTACTTC. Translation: CAISEGAATQYF.

The CDR3 region has the DNA TGTGCCAGCCAGACAGGCACGGCGACGAACACCGGGGAGCTGTTTTTT. This translates into CASQTGTATNTGELFF. The J gene is TRBJ2-2, the V gene TRBV7-6; D is perhaps TRBD1 (6 bases). V was pared by 8 bases and J by 0 bases, with 16 bases between. In germline, CDR1 is SGHVS, CDR2 FNYEAQ. This CDR3 region has 16 residues.

In DNA form, the CDR3 reads TGTGCCAGCATTGATCAGGGAAATGAGCAGTTCTTC. Amino acid sequence: CASIDQGNEQFF. The gene calls are TRBV25-1 and TRBJ2-1, with D perhaps matching TRBD1 (5 bases). The length of the CDR3 is 12 residues. In germline, CDR1 is MGHDK, CDR2 SYGVNS. V was cut by 7 bases and J by 7 bases, with 11 bases left in between. Full variable domain (remainder filled in from reference TRBV25-1 and TRBJ2-1): EADIYQTPRYLVIGTGKKITLECSQTMGHDKMYWYQQDPGMELHLIHYSYGVNSTEKGDLSSESTVSRIRTEHFPLTLESARPSHTSQYLCASIDQGNEQFFGPGTRLTVL.

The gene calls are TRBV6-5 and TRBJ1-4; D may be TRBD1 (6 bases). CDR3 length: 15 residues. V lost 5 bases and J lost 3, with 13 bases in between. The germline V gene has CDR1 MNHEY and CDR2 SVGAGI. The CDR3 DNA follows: TGTGCCAGCAGTACCCGAGGGGGATCTAATGAAAAACTGTTTTTT. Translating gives CASSTRGGSNEKLFF.

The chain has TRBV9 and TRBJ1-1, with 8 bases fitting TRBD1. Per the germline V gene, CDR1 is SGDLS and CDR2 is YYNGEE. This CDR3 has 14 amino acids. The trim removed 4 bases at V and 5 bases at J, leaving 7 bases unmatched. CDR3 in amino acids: CASSPQGAKTEAFF. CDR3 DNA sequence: TGTGCCAGCAGCCCCCAGGGGGCCAAGACTGAAGCTTTCTTT. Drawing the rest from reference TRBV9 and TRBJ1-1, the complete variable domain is DSGVTQTPKHLITATGQRVTLRCSPRSGDLSVYWYQQSLDQGLQFLIQYYNGEERAKGNILERFSAQQFPDLHSELNLSSLELGDSALYFCASSPQGAKTEAFFGQGTRLTVV.

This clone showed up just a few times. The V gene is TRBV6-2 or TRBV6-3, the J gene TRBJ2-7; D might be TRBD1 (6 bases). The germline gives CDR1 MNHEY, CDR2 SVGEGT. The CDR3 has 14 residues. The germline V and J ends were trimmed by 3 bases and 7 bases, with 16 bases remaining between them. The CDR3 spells CASSYSETGGEQYF. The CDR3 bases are TGTGCCAGCAGTTATTCAGAGACAGGAGGTGAGCAGTACTTC.

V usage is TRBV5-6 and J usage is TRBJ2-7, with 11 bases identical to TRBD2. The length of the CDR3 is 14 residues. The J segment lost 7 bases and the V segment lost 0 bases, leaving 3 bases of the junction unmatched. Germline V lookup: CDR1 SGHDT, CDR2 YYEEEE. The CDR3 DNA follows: TGTGCCAGCAGCTTGGGGCTAGCGGGGGGTGAGCAGTACTTC. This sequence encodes CASSLGLAGGEQYF.

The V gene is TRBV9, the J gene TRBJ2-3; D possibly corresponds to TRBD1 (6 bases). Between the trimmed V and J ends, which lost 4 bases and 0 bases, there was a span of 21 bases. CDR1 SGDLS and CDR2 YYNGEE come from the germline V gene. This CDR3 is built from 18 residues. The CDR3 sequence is CASSTTPTTGLSTDTQYF. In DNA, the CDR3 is TGTGCCAGCAGCACAACTCCCACCACAGGGCTTAGCACAGATACGCAGTATTTT.

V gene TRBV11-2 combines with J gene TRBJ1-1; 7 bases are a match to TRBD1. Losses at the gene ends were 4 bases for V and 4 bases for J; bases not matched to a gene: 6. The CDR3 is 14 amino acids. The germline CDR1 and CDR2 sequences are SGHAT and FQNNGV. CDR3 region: CASSSKGASTEAFF. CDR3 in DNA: TGTGCCAGCAGCTCAAAGGGGGCGAGCACTGAAGCTTTCTTT.

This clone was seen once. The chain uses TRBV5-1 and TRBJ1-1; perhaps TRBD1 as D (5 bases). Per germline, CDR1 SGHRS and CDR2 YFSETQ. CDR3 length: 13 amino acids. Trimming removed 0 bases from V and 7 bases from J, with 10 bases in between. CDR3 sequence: CASSLEGSHEAFF. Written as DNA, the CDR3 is TGCGCCAGCAGCTTGGAGGGGTCCCATGAAGCTTTCTTT.

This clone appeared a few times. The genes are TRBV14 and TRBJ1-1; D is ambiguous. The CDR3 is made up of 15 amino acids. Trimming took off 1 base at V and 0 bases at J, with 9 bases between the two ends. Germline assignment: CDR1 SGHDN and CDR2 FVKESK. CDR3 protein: CASSQVSRMNTEAFF. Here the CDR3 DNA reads TGTGCCAGCAGCCAAGTATCCAGGATGAACACTGAAGCTTTCTTT.

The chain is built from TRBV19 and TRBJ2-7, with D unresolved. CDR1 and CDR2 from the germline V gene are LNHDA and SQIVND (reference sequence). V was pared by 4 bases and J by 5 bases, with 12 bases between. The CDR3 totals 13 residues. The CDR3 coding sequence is TGTGCCAGTAGTAAGAACAGTGACGACGAGCAGTACTTC. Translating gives CASSKNSDDEQYF.

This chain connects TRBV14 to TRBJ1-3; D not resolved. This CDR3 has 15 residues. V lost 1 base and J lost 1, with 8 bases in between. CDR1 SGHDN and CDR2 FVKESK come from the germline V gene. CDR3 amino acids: CASSQVSGSGNTIYF. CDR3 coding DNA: TGTGCCAGCAGCCAAGTCTCCGGGTCTGGAAACACCATATATTTT.

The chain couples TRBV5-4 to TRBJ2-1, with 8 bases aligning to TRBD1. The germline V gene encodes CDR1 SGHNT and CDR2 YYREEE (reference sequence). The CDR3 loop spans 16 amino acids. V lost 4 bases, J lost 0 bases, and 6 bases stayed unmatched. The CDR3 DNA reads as TGTGCCAGCAGCCCGGAACAGGGGGTCTCCTACAATGAGCAGTTCTTC. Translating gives CASSPEQGVSYNEQFF.

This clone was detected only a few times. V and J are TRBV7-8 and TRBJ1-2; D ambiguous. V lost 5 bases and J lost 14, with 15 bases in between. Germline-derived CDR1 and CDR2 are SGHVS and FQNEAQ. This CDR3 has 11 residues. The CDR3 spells CASSPGLTSTF. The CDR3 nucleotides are TGTGCCAGCAGCCCAGGCCTTACGAGTACCTTC.

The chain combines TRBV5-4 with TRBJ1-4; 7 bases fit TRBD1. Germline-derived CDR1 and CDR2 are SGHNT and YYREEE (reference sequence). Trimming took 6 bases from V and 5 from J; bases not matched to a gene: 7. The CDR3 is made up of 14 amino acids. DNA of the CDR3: TGTGCCAGCACCGGGGACAGACAAAATGAAAAACTGTTTTTT. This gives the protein CASTGDRQNEKLFF.

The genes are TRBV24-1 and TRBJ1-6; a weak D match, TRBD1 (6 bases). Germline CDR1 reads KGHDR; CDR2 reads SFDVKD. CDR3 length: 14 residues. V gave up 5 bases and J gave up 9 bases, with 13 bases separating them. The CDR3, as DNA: TGTGCCACCAGTGTTGCCTTCAGGGGTTCACCCCTCCACTTT. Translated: CATSVAFRGSPLHF.

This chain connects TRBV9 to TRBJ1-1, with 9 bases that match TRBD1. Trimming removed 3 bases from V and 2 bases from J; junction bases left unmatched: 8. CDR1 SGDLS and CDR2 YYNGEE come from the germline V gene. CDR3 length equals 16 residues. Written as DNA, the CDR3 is TGTGCCAGCAGCGCCCAAGGGACAGGGCTCAACACTGAAGCTTTCTTT. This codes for CASSAQGTGLNTEAFF.

CDR3 sequence reads: CASSPKHGSAFF. CDR3 nucleotide sequence: TGTGCCAGCAGTCCCAAACATGGTTCGGCTTTCTTT. V gene TRBV6-5 combines with J gene TRBJ1-1; D remains unclear. The CDR3 has 12 amino acids. Germline V CDR1 and CDR2: MNHEY, SVGAGI. V shed 5 bases and J shed 11 bases, with 15 bases lying between them.

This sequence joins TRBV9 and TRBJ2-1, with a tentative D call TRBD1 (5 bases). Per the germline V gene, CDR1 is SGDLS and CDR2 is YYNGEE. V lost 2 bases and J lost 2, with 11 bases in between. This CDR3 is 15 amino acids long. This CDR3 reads CASSVEDNPYNEQFF. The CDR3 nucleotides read TGTGCCAGCAGCGTCGAGGACAATCCCTACAATGAGCAGTTCTTC.

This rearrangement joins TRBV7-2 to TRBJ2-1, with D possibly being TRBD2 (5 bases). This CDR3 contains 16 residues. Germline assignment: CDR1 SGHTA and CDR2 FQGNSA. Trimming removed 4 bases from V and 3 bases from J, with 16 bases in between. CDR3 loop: CASSSAASRYYNEQFF. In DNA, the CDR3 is TGTGCCAGCAGCTCCGCCGCTAGCAGGTACTACAATGAGCAGTTCTTC.

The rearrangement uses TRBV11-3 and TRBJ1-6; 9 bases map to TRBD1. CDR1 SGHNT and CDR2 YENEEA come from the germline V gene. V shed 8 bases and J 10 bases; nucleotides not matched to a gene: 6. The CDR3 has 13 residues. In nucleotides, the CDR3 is TGTGCCAGCTCACAGGGGGCACGATCACCCCTCCACTTT. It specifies CASSQGARSPLHF.

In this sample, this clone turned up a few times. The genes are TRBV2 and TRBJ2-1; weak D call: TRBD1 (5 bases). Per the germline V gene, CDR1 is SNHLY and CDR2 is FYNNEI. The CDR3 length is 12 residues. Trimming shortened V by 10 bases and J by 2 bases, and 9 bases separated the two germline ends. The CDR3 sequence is CATQGTYNEQFF. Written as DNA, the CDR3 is TGTGCCACCCAGGGCACCTACAATGAGCAGTTCTTC. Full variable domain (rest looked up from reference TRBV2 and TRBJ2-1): EPEVTQTPSHQVTQMGQEVILRCVPISNHLYFYWYRQILGQKVEFLVSFYNNEISEKSEIFDDQFSVERPDGSNFTLKIRSTKLEDSAMYFCATQGTYNEQFFGPGTRLTVL.

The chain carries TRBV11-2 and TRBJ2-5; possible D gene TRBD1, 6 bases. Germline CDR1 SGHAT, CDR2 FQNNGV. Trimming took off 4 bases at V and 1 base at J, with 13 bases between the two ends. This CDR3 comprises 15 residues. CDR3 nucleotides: TGTGCCAGCAGCTCCCGGACAGTAGGCCAAGAGACCCAGTACTTC. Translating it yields CASSSRTVGQETQYF.

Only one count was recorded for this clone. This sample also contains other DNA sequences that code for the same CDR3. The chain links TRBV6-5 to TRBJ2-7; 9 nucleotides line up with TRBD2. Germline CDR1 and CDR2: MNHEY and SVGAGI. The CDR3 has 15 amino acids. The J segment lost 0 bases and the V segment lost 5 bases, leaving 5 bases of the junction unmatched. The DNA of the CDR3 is TGTGCCAGCAGTCCGACTAGCGGAAGCTCCTACGAGCAGTACTTC. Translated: CASSPTSGSSYEQYF.

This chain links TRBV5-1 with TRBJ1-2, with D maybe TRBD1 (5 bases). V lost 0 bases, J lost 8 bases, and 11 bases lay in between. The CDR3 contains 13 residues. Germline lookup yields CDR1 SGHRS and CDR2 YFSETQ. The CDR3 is CASSLEGREGYTF. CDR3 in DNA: TGCGCCAGCAGCTTGGAGGGCAGGGAAGGCTACACCTTC.

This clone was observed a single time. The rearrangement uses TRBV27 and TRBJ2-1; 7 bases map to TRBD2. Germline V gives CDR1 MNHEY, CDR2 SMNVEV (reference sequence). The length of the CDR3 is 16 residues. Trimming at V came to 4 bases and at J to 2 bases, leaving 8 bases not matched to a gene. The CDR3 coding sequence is TGTGCCAGCAGTTCCGCGGGAGCCCCCCCCTACAATGAGCAGTTCTTC. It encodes CASSSAGAPPYNEQFF.